A selection of T cell receptor beta chains follows, all from one sample in a study of blood T cell repertoires in COVID-19. Profiling relied on immunoSEQ multiplex PCR, and the TCRdb table lists in-frame clones only, not all of them. The profile shows under 200,000 clones, 79% of them singletons. The sequenced sample was peripheral blood. Receptors originate from an older woman with COVID-19, enrolled during active disease. The CDR3 runs from the conserved cysteine through the conserved F or W. A D gene is named only where the DNA matches it firmly. Rows may omit the clone size; those that give it use once, few, many or a size class.

V	D	J	size	CDR3	DNA
TRBV19	TRBD2	TRBJ2-7	NA	CASSIGLAGDEQYF	TGTGCCAGTAGTATCGGACTAGCGGGAGACGAGCAGTACTTC
TRBV30	NA	TRBJ2-3	NA	CAAWAGHDTQYF	TGTGCCGCGTGGGCGGGCCATGATACGCAGTATTTT
TRBV7-3	TRBD2	TRBJ2-3	few	CASSSVAGGSTDTQYF	TGTGCCAGCAGCTCCGTAGCGGGGGGGAGCACAGATACGCAGTATTTT
TRBV19	TRBD1	TRBJ1-2	NA	CASSGVDRGYGYTF	TGTGCCAGTAGCGGAGTAGACAGGGGGTATGGCTACACCTTC
TRBV7-9	NA	TRBJ2-7	NA	CASSPRSGYSYEQYF	TGTGCCAGCAGCCCTAGGTCGGGTTACTCCTACGAGCAGTACTTC
TRBV6-5	TRBD1	TRBJ2-2	NA	CASLGTENTGELFF	TGTGCCAGCCTCGGGACAGAGAACACCGGGGAGCTGTTTTTT
TRBV27	NA	TRBJ1-6	few	CASSVFRAGNSPLHF	TGTGCCAGCAGTGTATTCAGGGCCGGGAATTCACCCCTCCACTTT
TRBV7-2	NA	TRBJ1-1	few	CASSSQGPGTEAFF	TGTGCCAGCAGCTCGCAGGGGCCAGGCACTGAAGCTTTCTTT
TRBV9	TRBD2	TRBJ2-2	NA	CASSVGASGVTGELFF	TGTGCCAGCAGCGTAGGTGCTAGCGGGGTCACCGGGGAGCTGTTTTTT
TRBV7-2	TRBD2	TRBJ2-5	NA	CASSPVAGAGETQYF	TGTGCCAGCAGCCCCGTAGCGGGAGCGGGGGAGACCCAGTACTTC
TRBV5-6	TRBD1	TRBJ1-1	few	CASGHPISGGWTEAFF	TGTGCCAGCGGACATCCCATCTCAGGGGGATGGACTGAAGCTTTCTTT
TRBV7-8	NA	TRBJ2-1	NA	CASTERRGFGAEQFF	TGTGCCAGCACCGAACGGAGAGGGTTCGGAGCTGAGCAGTTCTTC
TRBV28	TRBD2	TRBJ2-7	NA	CASSATSGSIPGGTAYEQYF	TGTGCCAGCAGTGCCACTAGCGGGAGCATCCCAGGGGGCACCGCCTACGAGCAGTACTTC
TRBV5-8	NA	TRBJ2-5	NA	CASSGYRVKRETQYF	TGTGCCAGCAGCGGATACAGGGTAAAGAGGGAGACCCAGTACTTC
TRBV12-3/TRBV12-4	NA	TRBJ1-5	NA	CASVGTGGAQHF	TGTGCCAGCGTAGGCACCGGGGGGGCCCAGCATTTT
TRBV5-4	NA	TRBJ1-2	NA	CASSLAHPSTGGHGYTF	TGTGCCAGCAGCTTGGCCCACCCCTCGACAGGCGGTCATGGCTACACCTTC
TRBV18	NA	TRBJ2-7	NA	CASSRDSYEQYF	TGTGCCAGCTCACGCGACTCCTACGAGCAGTACTTC
TRBV6-6	NA	TRBJ1-5	NA	CASSYSDRYQPQHF	TGTGCCAGCAGTTACTCGGACAGATATCAGCCCCAGCATTTT
TRBV2	TRBD1	TRBJ1-4	NA	CASGQRTGANEKLFF	TGTGCCAGCGGTCAAAGGACAGGGGCTAATGAAAAACTGTTTTTT
TRBV7-2	TRBD2	TRBJ2-7	NA	CASSWTPTSGSYEQYF	TGTGCCAGCAGTTGGACACCGACTAGCGGCTCCTACGAGCAGTACTTC
TRBV19	NA	TRBJ2-1	NA	CASSIEDSFYNEQFF	TGTGCCAGTAGTATAGAGGACAGCTTCTACAATGAGCAGTTCTTC
TRBV30	NA	TRBJ1-1	NA	CAWSVQVEAFF	TGTGCCTGGAGTGTACAGGTAGAAGCTTTCTTT
TRBV6-5	NA	TRBJ1-1	NA	CASSYAAANTEAFF	TGTGCCAGCAGTTACGCGGCAGCCAACACTGAAGCTTTCTTT
TRBV6-1	NA	TRBJ2-1	NA	CASRPSSYNEQFF	TGTGCCAGCCGCCCGAGCTCCTACAATGAGCAGTTCTTC
TRBV3-1/TRBV3-2	TRBD2	TRBJ2-2	NA	CASSQGAGGRVGELFF	TGTGCCAGCAGCCAAGGAGCGGGGGGCCGGGTCGGGGAGCTGTTTTTT
TRBV7-6	TRBD2	TRBJ2-7	NA	CASSLRTSLGGPYEQYF	TGTGCCAGCAGCTTAAGGACTAGTCTGGGCGGCCCCTACGAGCAGTACTTC
TRBV24-1	TRBD2	TRBJ2-2	NA	CATSDLTSGRAGELFF	TGTGCCACCAGTGATTTGACTAGCGGGAGGGCCGGGGAGCTGTTTTTT
TRBV7-2	NA	TRBJ2-5	NA	CASSLEREETQYF	TGTGCCAGCAGCTTAGAAAGGGAGGAGACCCAGTACTTC
TRBV7-8	TRBD2	TRBJ2-3	NA	CASSYGASGSLGTDTQYF	TGTGCCAGCAGCTATGGGGCTAGCGGGAGTCTGGGCACAGATACGCAGTATTTT
TRBV4-1	TRBD2	TRBJ2-4	NA	CASSQVGTSGGGNIQYF	TGCGCCAGCAGCCAAGTGGGGACTAGCGGAGGTGGAAACATTCAGTACTTC
TRBV9	TRBD2	TRBJ2-3	once	CASSRQYTGTSGFTDTQYF	TGTGCCAGCAGCCGACAGTACACGGGGACTAGCGGTTTCACAGATACGCAGTATTTT
TRBV7-2	NA	TRBJ2-3	NA	CASSLSGGTDTQYF	TGTGCCAGCAGCTTATCAGGTGGTACAGATACGCAGTATTTT
TRBV9	TRBD1	TRBJ1-1	few	CASSARQGLNTEAFF	TGTGCCAGCAGCGCCAGACAGGGATTGAACACTGAAGCTTTCTTT
TRBV18	TRBD2	TRBJ2-1	NA	CASSLGLAGASYNEQFF	TGTGCCAGCTCCCTCGGACTAGCGGGGGCCTCCTACAATGAGCAGTTCTTC
TRBV2	TRBD2	TRBJ2-1	NA	CASSALAGGGNEQFF	TGTGCCAGCAGTGCGCTAGCGGGAGGGGGCAATGAGCAGTTCTTC
TRBV6-6	NA	TRBJ1-3	NA	CASSYSTDSGNTIYF	TGTGCCAGCAGTTACTCAACAGACTCTGGAAACACCATATATTTT
TRBV15	NA	TRBJ2-1	once	CATSRDMASRSEQFF	TGTGCCACCAGCAGAGATATGGCTAGCCGCAGTGAGCAGTTCTTC
TRBV5-4	TRBD1	TRBJ1-1	NA	CASSKGQGTLNTEAFF	TGTGCCAGCAGCAAAGGACAGGGGACTTTGAACACTGAAGCTTTCTTT